Listed below are T cell receptor beta chains from one sample, sequenced in a study of human T cells and chemical hapten exposure. TCRdb fed the RACE reads into MiXCR, producing one record per CDR3 protein. The sample has about 59,000 distinct CDR3 sequences; approximately 10% are singletons. This specimen consisted of whole blood, obtained in connection with sensitization to the hapten diphenylcyclopropenone (DPC). These receptors came from a woman aged 40 to 50 with alopecia areata. Some clones in this sample may be carry-over from other donors' samples. CDR3s include the opening cysteine and the closing phenylalanine or tryptophan. D genes are given only for firm matches. Clone size is shown for a subset of rows, as once, few, many or a class of expanded clone.

d_gene | abundance | j_gene | v_gene | CDR3aa | CDR3nt
- | - | TRBJ1-5 | TRBV9 | CASSGAGRNQPQHF | TGTGCCAGCAGCGGGGCAGGCAGAAATCAGCCCCAGCATTTT
- | few | TRBJ1-1 | TRBV5-1 | CASSSQLNTEAFF | TGCGCCAGCAGCTCACAGTTGAACACTGAAGCTTTCTTT
- | - | TRBJ1-5 | TRBV6-2/TRBV6-3 | CASSPTSGSSPQHF | TGTGCCAGCAGCCCCACCTCGGGGTCTTCGCCCCAGCATTTT
- | - | TRBJ2-5 | TRBV6-1 | CASSEAGRASMYF | TGTGCCAGCAGTGAAGCGGGGCGGGCCTCGATGTACTTC
- | once | TRBJ2-3 | TRBV6-2/TRBV6-3 | CASGPFPRADTQYF | TGTGCCAGCGGCCCATTTCCCAGGGCAGATACGCAGTATTTT
- | many | TRBJ2-1 | TRBV6-2/TRBV6-3 | CASTRHSSSYNEQFF | TGTGCCAGCACTAGACACAGTTCTTCCTACAATGAGCAGTTCTTC
- | many | TRBJ2-3 | TRBV5-6 | CASSTPGRLTDTQYF | TGTGCCAGCAGCACCCCGGGACGACTGACAGATACGCAGTATTTT
TRBD2 | - | TRBJ2-7 | TRBV28 | CASTGGKMIYEQYF | TGTGCCAGCACCGGGGGGAAGATGATCTACGAGCAGTACTTC
TRBD1 | many | TRBJ2-7 | TRBV7-2 | CASSLRQGAYEQYF | TGTGCCAGCAGCTTACGACAGGGGGCCTACGAGCAGTACTTC
TRBD2 | once | TRBJ2-7 | TRBV20-1 | CSASVLAGPYEQYF | TGCAGTGCTAGTGTCCTAGCGGGACCCTACGAGCAGTACTTC
TRBD1 | many | TRBJ2-3 | TRBV6-1 | CASSAGQGGTDTQYF | TGTGCCAGCAGCGCCGGACAGGGGGGCACAGATACGCAGTATTTT
- | - | TRBJ2-7 | TRBV28 | CASSDERSYEQYF | TGTGCCAGCAGTGACGAAAGGTCCTACGAGCAGTACTTC
- | many | TRBJ2-7 | TRBV7-2 | CASSLDPGITYEQYF | TGTGCCAGCAGCTTAGACCCAGGGATTACCTACGAGCAGTACTTC
- | few | TRBJ1-5 | TRBV29-1 | CSVVVGQDGRPQHF | TGCAGCGTTGTAGTTGGGCAGGACGGGCGGCCCCAGCATTTT
- | - | TRBJ2-7 | TRBV7-9 | CASSLFPGFYEQYF | TGTGCCAGCAGCTTATTCCCGGGCTTCTACGAGCAGTACTTC
- | few | TRBJ1-1 | TRBV3-1 | CASSQDYGTVNTEAFF | TGTGCCAGCAGCCAAGATTATGGGACGGTCAACACTGAAGCTTTCTTT
- | few | TRBJ2-7 | TRBV7-9 | CASSLKGQNYEQYF | TGTGCCAGCAGCTTAAAGGGACAAAACTACGAGCAGTACTTC
- | - | TRBJ1-1 | TRBV30 | CAWSGQLNTEAFF | TGTGCCTGGAGCGGACAGCTGAACACTGAAGCTTTCTTT
- | many | TRBJ2-7 | TRBV6-5 | CASSYLTGEQYF | TGTGCCAGCAGTTACCTGACCGGCGAGCAGTACTTC
- | few | TRBJ2-2 | TRBV20-1 | CSARGDSGPLTGELFF | TGCAGTGCTAGGGGTGACTCAGGACCACTCACCGGGGAGCTGTTTTTT